The rows below give T cell receptor beta chains drawn from one sample of a study of blood T cell repertoires in COVID-19. Assay used: immunoSEQ multiplex PCR; TCRdb lists only in-frame clones, some missing. This sample carries more than 65,000 clones, about 85% of them seen once, and the ten largest clones take 4.5% to 7%. The specimen was peripheral blood. These receptors all stem from a man aged 55 to 70 with active or convalescent COVID-19. CDR3s include the opening cysteine and the closing phenylalanine or tryptophan. The D gene is left open where the match is weak. Where a row states a size, it is once, few, many or the class of an expanded clone; other rows omit it.

j_call v_call d_call clone_size cdr3_nt cdr3_aa
TRBJ2-1 TRBV3-1/TRBV3-2 TRBD2 . TGTGCCAGCAGCCAAACTAGCGGCGCCTACAATGAGCAGTTCTTC CASSQTSGAYNEQFF
TRBJ2-1 TRBV6-2/TRBV6-3 . . TGTGCCAGCAGTAAACCGGGAGACTACAATGAGCAGTTCTTC CASSKPGDYNEQFF
TRBJ2-4 TRBV30 TRBD2 . TGTGCCTGGAGTGTCGGGGGGTCTGGTATAGTAAACATTCAGTACTTC CAWSVGGSGIVNIQYF
TRBJ1-2 TRBV27 TRBD1 . TGTGCCAGCAGTATGACAGGGGTGGGGAACTATGGCTACACCTTC CASSMTGVGNYGYTF
TRBJ1-1 TRBV28 . . TGTGCCAGCAGTTTAGGGACTGCTTGGGCTTTCTTT CASSLGTAWAFF
TRBJ1-2 TRBV9 TRBD1 . TGTGCCAGCAGCCAACGAGGACAGGGCTATGGCTACACCTTC CASSQRGQGYGYTF
TRBJ2-2 TRBV7-6 TRBD2 . TGTGCCAGCACCCCTTGGGCTAGCGGGGTCACCGGGGAGCTGTTTTTT CASTPWASGVTGELFF
TRBJ1-2 TRBV19 . . TGTGCCAGTGAACAGGGAGATGTCTATGGCTACACCTTC CASEQGDVYGYTF
TRBJ1-2 TRBV7-2 TRBD1 . TGTGCCAGCAGCTTAGAGGGGACAGGGGGCTCTGGCTACACCTTC CASSLEGTGGSGYTF
TRBJ1-1 TRBV4-1 . . TGCGCCAGCAGCCAAGATACGGGGGAAACCGATGAAGCTTTCTTT CASSQDTGETDEAFF
TRBJ2-7 TRBV19 . . TGTGCCAGTAGTATTGGCACCCAGAACTACGAGCAGTACTTC CASSIGTQNYEQYF
TRBJ1-2 TRBV3-1/TRBV3-2 . once TGTGCCAGCAGCCAGAGTAGCTATGGCTACACCTTC CASSQSSYGYTF
TRBJ1-1 TRBV18 TRBD1 . TGTGCCAGCTCACCCGAACAGGGGGCTACGACTGAAGCTTTCTTT CASSPEQGATTEAFF
TRBJ1-6 TRBV6-1 . few TGTGCCAGCAGTGAAAGCGAGTATAATTCACCCCTCCACTTT CASSESEYNSPLHF
TRBJ1-1 TRBV6-5 . . TGTGCCAGCAGTTCGGGACTAGGGAACACTGAAGCTTTCTTT CASSSGLGNTEAFF